This TCR beta chain was sequenced in a study of T cell repertoires in cytomegalovirus infection. TCRdb itself ran the reads through MiXCR, one entry per CDR3 protein. The profile shows just under 500,000 distinct CDR3 sequences, roughly a third of them singletons. The CDR3 is made up of 15 amino acids. V gave up 3 bases and J gave up 4 bases; unmatched junction bases: 6. As regards this clonotype: Antigen unknown.

This TCR came from a human donor in good health (CMV status not recorded). Some clones in this sample may be carry-over from other donors' samples. The source material was cultured PBMCs, sampled from culture after CMV antigen stimulation. This chain uses TRBV12-3 or TRBV12-4 with TRBJ2-7; the match to TRBD2 covers 10 bases. The CDR3 reads CASSLLSSGRYEQYV. The CDR3 DNA is TGTGCCAGCAGTTTGTTGTCTAGCGGGAGATACGAGCAGTACGTC.